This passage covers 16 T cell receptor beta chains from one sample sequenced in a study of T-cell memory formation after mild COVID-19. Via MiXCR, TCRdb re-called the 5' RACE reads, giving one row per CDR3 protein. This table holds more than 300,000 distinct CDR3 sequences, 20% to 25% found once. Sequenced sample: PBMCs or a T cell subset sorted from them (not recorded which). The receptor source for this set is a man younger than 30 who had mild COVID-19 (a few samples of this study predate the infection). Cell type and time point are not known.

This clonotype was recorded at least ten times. CDR3 amino acids: CASSQTGGWGYTF. The DNA for the CDR3 is TGTGCCAGCAGCCAGACAGGGGGCTGGGGCTACACCTTC. The gene calls are TRBV5-5 and TRBJ1-2; TRBD1 matches 10 bases. Germline CDR1 SGHKS, CDR2 YYEKEE (reference sequence). V dropped 4 bases and J dropped 8; count of bases not matched to a gene: 5. CDR3 length: 13 amino acids.

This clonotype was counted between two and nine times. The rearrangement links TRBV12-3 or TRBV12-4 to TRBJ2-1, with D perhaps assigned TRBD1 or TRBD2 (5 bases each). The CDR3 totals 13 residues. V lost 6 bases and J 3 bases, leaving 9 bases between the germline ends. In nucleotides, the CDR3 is TGTGCCAGCAGCGGGGACGGCTACAATGAGCAGTTCTTC. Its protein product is CASSGDGYNEQFF.

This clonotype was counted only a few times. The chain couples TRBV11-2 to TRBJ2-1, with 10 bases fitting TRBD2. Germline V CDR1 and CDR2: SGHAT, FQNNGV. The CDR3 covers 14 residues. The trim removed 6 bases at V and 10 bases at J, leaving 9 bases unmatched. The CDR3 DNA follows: TGTGCCAGCAGTCCTAGCGGGGGCCCCCGGGAGCAGTTCTTC. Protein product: CASSPSGGPREQFF.

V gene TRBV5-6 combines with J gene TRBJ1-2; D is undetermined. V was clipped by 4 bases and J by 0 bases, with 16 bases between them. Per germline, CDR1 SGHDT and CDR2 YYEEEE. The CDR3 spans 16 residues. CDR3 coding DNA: TGTGCCAGCAGCCCCCGACCGGAATACACTAACTATGGCTACACCTTC. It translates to CASSPRPEYTNYGYTF. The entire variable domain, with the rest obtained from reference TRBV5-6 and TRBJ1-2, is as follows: DAGVTQSPTHLIKTRGQQVTLRCSPKSGHDTVSWYQQALGQGPQFIFQYYEEEERQRGNFPDRFSGHQFPNYSSELNVNALLLGDSALYLCASSPRPEYTNYGYTFGSGTRLTVV.

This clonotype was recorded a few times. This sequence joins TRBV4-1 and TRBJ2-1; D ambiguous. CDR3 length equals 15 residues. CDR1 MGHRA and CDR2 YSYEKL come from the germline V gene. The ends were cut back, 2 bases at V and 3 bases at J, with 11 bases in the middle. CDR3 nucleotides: TGCGCCAGCAGCCAACTTGGCAAACGCTACAATGAGCAGTTCTTC. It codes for CASSQLGKRYNEQFF.

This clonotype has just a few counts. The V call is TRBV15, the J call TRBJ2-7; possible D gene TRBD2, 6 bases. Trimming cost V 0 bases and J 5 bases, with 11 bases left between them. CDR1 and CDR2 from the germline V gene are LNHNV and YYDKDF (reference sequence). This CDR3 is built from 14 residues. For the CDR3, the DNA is TGTGCCACCAGCAGAGATCGGCGGGGACACGAGCAGTACTTC. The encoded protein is CATSRDRRGHEQYF.

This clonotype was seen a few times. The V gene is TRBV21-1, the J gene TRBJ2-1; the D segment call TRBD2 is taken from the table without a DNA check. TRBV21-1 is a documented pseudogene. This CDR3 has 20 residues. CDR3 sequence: CASSYLSRTSGGSSYNEQFF. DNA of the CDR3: TGTGCCAGCAGCTACCTGTCCCGGACTAGCGGGGGGTCCTCCTACAATGAGCAGTTCTTC.

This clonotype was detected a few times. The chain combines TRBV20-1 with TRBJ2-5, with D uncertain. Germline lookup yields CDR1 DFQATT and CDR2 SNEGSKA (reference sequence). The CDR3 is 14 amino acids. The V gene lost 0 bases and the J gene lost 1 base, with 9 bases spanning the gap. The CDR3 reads CSARDGRLQETQYF. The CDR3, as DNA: TGCAGTGCTAGAGATGGCCGGCTCCAAGAGACCCAGTACTTC.

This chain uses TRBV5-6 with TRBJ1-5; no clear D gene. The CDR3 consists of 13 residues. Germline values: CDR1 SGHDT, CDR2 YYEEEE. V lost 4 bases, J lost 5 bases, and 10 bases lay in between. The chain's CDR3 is CASSAHADQPQHF. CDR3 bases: TGTGCCAGCAGCGCCCACGCTGATCAGCCCCAGCATTTT.

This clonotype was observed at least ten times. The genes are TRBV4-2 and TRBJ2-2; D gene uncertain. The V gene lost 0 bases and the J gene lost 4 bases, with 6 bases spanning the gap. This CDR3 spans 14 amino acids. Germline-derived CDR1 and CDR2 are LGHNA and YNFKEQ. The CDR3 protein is CASSQDFGTGELFF. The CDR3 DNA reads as TGTGCCAGCAGCCAAGATTTCGGCACCGGGGAGCTGTTTTTT.

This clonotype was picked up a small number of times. Here the CDR3 reads CASSLRWQSGETQYF. The CDR3 nucleotides read TGTGCCAGCAGCTTAAGATGGCAATCGGGGGAGACCCAGTACTTC. This chain joins TRBV5-5 and TRBJ2-5, with D perhaps matching TRBD2 (5 bases). The CDR3 is 15 residues long. Per the germline V gene, CDR1 is SGHKS and CDR2 is YYEKEE (reference sequence). The ends were cut back, 2 bases at V and 5 bases at J, with 16 bases in the middle.

In DNA, the CDR3 is TGTGCCAGCACCGGTGGGACAGGGGGAACAGATACGCAGTATTTT. Residues: CASTGGTGGTDTQYF. The chain has TRBV2 and TRBJ2-3; 11 bases match TRBD1. The CDR3 consists of 15 residues. CDR1 and CDR2 from the germline V gene are SNHLY and FYNNEI. The V segment lost 7 bases and the J segment 3 bases; nucleotides outside the gene matches: 6.

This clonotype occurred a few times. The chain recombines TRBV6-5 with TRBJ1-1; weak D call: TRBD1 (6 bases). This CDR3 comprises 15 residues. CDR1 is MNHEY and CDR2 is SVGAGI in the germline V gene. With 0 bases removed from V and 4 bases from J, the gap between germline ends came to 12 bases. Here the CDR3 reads CASSYSPQGPTEAFF. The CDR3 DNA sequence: TGTGCCAGCAGTTACTCGCCGCAGGGGCCCACTGAAGCTTTCTTT.

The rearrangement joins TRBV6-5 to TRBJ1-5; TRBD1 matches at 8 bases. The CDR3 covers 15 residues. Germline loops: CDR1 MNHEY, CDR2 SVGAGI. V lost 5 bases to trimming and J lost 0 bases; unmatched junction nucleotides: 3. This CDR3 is CASSRTGNSNQPQHF. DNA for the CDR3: TGTGCCAGCAGTAGGACAGGGAATAGCAATCAGCCCCAGCATTTT.

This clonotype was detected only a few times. The CDR3 is CASSLEQVTDTQYF. The CDR3 DNA sequence: TGCGCCAGCAGCTTGGAACAGGTCACAGATACGCAGTATTTT. The chain combines TRBV5-1 with TRBJ2-3, with D perhaps TRBD1 (5 bases). The CDR3 contains 14 residues. Germline V gene data show CDR1 as SGHRS and CDR2 as YFSETQ. Deletions cut 0 bases from V and 2 bases from J, with 7 bases between.

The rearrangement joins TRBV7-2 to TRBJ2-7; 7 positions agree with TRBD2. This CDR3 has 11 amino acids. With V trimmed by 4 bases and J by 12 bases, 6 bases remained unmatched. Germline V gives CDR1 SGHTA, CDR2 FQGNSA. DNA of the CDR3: TGTGCCAGCAGCTCTGGGGGGGTTCCGTACGTC. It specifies CASSSGGVPYV.